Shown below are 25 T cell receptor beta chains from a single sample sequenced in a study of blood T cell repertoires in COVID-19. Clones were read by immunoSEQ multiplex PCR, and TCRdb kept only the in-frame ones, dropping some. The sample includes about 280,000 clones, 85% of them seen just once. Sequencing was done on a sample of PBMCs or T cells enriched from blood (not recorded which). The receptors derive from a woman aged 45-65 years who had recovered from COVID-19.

The DNA of the CDR3 is TGTGCCAGCTCGGCCCCGAATCGACAGCGACGCACAGATACGCAGTATTTT. Its protein is CASSAPNRQRRTDTQYF. The V and J genes are TRBV18 and TRBJ2-3; possible D gene TRBD1, 5 bases. The CDR3 loop spans 17 amino acids. V dropped 6 bases and J dropped 1 base, with 20 bases sitting between them. Germline CDR1 is KGHSH and CDR2 is LQKENI.

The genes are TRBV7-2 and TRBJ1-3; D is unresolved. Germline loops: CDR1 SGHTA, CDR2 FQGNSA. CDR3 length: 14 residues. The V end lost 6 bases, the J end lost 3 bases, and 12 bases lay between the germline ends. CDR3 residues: CASSITRIGNTIYF. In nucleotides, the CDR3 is TGTGCCAGCAGTATTACTAGGATTGGAAACACCATATATTTT. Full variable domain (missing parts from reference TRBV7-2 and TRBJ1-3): GAGVSQSPSNKVTEKGKDVELRCDPISGHTALYWYRQSLGQGLEFLIYFQGNSAPDKSGLPSDRFSAERTGGSVSTLTIQRTQQEDSAVYLCASSITRIGNTIYFGEGSWLTVV.

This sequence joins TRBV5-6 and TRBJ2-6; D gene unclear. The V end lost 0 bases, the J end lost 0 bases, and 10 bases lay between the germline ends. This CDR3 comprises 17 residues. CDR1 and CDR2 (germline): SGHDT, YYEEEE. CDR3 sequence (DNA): TGTGCCAGCAGCTTGGGGTTTACTGGCTCTGGGGCCAACGTCCTGACTTTC. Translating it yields CASSLGFTGSGANVLTF.

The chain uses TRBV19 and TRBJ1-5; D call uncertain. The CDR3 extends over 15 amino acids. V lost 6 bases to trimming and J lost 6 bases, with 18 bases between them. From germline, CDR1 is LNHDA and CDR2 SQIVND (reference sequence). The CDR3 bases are TGTGCCAGTAGGGGTGGCGGGGATGTGTTTCAGCCCCAGCATTTT. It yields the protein CASRGGGDVFQPQHF.

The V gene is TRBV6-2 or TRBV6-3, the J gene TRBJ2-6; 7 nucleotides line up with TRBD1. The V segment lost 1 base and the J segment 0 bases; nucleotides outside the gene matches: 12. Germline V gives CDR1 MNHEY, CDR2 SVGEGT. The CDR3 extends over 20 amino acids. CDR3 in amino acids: CASSYWRPGQPFSGANVLTF. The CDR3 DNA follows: TGTGCCAGCAGTTACTGGAGACCGGGACAGCCCTTCTCTGGGGCCAACGTCCTGACTTTC.

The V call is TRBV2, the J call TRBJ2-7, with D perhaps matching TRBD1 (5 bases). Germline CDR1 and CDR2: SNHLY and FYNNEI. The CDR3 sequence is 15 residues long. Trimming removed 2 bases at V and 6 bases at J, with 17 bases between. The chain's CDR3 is CASSEYGGRVGEQYF. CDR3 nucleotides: TGTGCCAGCAGTGAATATGGCGGCAGGGTGGGCGAGCAGTACTTC. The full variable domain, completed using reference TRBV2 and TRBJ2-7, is EPEVTQTPSHQVTQMGQEVILRCVPISNHLYFYWYRQILGQKVEFLVSFYNNEISEKSEIFDDQFSVERPDGSNFTLKIRSTKLEDSAMYFCASSEYGGRVGEQYFGPGTRLTVT.

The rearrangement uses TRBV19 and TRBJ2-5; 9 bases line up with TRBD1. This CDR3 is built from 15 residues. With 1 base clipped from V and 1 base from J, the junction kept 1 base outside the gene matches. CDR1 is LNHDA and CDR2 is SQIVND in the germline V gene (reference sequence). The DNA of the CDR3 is TGTGCCAGTAGTATAGTACAGGGGGCCCAAGAGACCCAGTACTTC. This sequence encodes CASSIVQGAQETQYF.

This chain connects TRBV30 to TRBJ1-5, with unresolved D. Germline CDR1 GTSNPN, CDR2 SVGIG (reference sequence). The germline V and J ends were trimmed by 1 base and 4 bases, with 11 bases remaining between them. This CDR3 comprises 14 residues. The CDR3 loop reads CAWSGSARNQPQHF. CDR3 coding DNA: TGTGCCTGGAGTGGATCCGCGAGGAATCAGCCCCAGCATTTT.

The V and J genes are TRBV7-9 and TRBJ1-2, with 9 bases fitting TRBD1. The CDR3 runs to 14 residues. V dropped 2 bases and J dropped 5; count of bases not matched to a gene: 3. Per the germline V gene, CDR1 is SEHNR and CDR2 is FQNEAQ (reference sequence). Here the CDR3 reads CASSLRTGDYGYTF. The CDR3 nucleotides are TGTGCCAGCAGCTTACGGACAGGGGATTATGGCTACACCTTC.

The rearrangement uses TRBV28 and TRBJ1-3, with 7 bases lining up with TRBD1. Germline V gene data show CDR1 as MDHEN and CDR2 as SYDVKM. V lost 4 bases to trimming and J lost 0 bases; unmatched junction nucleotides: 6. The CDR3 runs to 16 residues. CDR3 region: CASSYRGPSSGNTIYF. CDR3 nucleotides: TGTGCCAGCAGTTACAGGGGTCCCAGCTCTGGAAACACCATATATTTT. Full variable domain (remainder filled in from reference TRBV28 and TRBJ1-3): DVKVTQSSRYLVKRTGEKVFLECVQDMDHENMFWYRQDPGLGLRLIYFSYDVKMKEKGDIPEGYSVSREKKERFSLILESASTNQTSMYLCASSYRGPSSGNTIYFGEGSWLTVV.

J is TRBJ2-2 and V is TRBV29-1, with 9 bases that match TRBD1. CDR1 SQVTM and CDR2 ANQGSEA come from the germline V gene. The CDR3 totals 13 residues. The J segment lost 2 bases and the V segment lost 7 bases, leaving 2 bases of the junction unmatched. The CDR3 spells CSADRGNTGELFF. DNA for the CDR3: TGCAGCGCGGACAGGGGAAACACCGGGGAGCTGTTTTTT.

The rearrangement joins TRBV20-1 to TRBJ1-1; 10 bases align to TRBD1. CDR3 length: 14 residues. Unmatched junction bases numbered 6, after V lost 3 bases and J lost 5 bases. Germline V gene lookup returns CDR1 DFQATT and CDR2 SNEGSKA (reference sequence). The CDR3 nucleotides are TGCAGTGCTAGTGTTGGGACAGGGGTTACTGAAGCTTTCTTT. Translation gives CSASVGTGVTEAFF.

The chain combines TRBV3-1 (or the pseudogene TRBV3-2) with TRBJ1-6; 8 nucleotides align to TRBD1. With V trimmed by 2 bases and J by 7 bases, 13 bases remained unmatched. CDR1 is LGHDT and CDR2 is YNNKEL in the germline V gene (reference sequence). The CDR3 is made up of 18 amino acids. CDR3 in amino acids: CASSQKRSGQGLNSPLHF. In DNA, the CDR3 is TGTGCCAGCAGCCAAAAAAGAAGCGGACAGGGATTGAATTCACCCCTCCACTTT.

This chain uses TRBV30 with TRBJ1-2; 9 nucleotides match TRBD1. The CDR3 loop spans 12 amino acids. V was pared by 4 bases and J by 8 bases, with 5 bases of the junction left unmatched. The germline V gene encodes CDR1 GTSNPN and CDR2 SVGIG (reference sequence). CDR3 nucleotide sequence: TGTGCCTGGACACAGGGGGCGCGAGGCTACACCTTC. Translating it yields CAWTQGARGYTF.

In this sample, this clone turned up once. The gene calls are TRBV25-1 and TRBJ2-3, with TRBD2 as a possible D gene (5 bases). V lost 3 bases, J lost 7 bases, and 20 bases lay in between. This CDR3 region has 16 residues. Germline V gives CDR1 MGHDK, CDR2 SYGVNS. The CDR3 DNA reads TGTGCCAGCAGTGACCAGTTTGAGGGCCAGCTCAATACGCAGTATTTT. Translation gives CASSDQFEGQLNTQYF.

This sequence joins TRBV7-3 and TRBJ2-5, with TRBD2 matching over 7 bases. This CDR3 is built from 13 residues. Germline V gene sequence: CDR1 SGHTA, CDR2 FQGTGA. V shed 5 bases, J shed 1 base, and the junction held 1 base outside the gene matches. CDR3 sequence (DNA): TGTGCCAGCAGCCCGGGGGGCCAAGAGACCCAGTACTTC. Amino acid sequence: CASSPGGQETQYF. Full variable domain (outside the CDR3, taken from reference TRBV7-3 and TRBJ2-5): GAGVSQTPSNKVTEKGKYVELRCDPISGHTALYWYRQSLGQGPEFLIYFQGTGAADDSGLPNDRFFAVRPEGSVSTLKIQRTERGDSAVYLCASSPGGQETQYFGPGTRLLVL.

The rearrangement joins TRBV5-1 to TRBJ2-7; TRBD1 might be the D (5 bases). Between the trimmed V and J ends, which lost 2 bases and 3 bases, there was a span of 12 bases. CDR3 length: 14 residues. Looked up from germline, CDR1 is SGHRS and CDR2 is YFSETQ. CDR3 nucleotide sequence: TGCGCCAGCAGCTTCCGGACAAAGTACTACGAGCAGTACTTC. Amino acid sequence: CASSFRTKYYEQYF.

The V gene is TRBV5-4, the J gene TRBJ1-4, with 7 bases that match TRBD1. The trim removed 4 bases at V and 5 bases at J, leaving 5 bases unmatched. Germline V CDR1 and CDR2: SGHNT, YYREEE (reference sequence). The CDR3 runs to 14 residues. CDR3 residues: CASSPGTENEKLFF. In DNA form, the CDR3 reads TGTGCCAGCAGCCCGGGGACAGAAAATGAAAAACTGTTTTTT.

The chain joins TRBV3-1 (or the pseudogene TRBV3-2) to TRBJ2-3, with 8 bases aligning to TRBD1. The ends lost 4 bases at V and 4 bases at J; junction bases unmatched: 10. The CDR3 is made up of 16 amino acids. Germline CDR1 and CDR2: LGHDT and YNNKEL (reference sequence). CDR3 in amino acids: CASSPQTGGLSDTQYF. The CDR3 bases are TGTGCCAGCAGCCCGCAAACAGGGGGTCTTTCAGATACGCAGTATTTT.

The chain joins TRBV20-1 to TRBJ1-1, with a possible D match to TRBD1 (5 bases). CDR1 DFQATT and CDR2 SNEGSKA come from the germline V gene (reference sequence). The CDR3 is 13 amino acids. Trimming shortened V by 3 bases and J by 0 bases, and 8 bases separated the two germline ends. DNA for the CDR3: TGCAGTGCTAGTGCCAGGGTGAACACTGAAGCTTTCTTT. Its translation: CSASARVNTEAFF.

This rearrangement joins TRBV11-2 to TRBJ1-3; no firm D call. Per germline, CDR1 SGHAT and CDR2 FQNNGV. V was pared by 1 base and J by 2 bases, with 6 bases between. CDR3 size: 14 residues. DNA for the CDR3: TGTGCCAGCAGCTTAGGGCAGGCTGGAAACACCATATATTTT. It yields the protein CASSLGQAGNTIYF.

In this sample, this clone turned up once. Written as DNA, the CDR3 is TGTGCCAGCAGCTTAGTCCGTAGTCAAACCGGGGAGCTGTTTTTT. Its translation: CASSLVRSQTGELFF. The chain joins TRBV11-2 to TRBJ2-2, with no clear D. This CDR3 contains 15 residues. Germline V gives CDR1 SGHAT, CDR2 FQNNGV. The ends were cut back, 1 base at V and 5 bases at J, with 11 bases in the middle.

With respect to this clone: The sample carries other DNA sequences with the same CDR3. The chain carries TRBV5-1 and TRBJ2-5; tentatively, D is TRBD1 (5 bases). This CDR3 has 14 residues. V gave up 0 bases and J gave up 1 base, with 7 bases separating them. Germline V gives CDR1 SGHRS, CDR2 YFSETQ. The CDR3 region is CASSLGQIQETQYF. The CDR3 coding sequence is TGCGCCAGCAGCTTGGGACAGATCCAAGAGACCCAGTACTTC.

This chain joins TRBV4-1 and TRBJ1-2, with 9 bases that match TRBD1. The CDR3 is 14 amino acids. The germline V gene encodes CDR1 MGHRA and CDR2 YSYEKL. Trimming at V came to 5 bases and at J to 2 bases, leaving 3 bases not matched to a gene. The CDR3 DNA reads TGCGCCAGCAGCAACGGACAGGGGAACTATGGCTACACCTTC. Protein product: CASSNGQGNYGYTF.

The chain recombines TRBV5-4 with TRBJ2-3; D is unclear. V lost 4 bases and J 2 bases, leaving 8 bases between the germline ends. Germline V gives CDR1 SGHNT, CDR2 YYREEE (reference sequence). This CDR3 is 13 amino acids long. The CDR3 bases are TGTGCCAGCAGCGCTACTTACACAGATACGCAGTATTTT. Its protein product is CASSATYTDTQYF.